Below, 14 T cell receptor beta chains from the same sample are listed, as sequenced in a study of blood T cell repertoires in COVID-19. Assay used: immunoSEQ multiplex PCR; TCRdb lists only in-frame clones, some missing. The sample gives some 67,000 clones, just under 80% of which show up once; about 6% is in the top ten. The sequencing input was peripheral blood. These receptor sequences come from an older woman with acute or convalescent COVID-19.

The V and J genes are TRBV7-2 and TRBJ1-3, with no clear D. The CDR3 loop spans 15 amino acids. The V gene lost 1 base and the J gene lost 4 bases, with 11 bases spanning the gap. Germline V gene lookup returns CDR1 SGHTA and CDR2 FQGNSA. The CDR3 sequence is CASSLGSLTGNTIYF. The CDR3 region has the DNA TGTGCCAGCAGCTTAGGATCACTTACCGGAAACACCATATATTTT.

CDR3 residues: CASSLIDFEDYGYTF. CDR3 sequence (DNA): TGCGCCAGCAGCTTAATTGATTTTGAGGACTATGGCTACACCTTC. The rearrangement joins TRBV5-1 to TRBJ1-2, with no clear D. The CDR3 sequence is 15 residues long. Looked up from germline, CDR1 is SGHRS and CDR2 is YFSETQ. V lost 2 bases and J 3 bases, leaving 14 bases between the germline ends.

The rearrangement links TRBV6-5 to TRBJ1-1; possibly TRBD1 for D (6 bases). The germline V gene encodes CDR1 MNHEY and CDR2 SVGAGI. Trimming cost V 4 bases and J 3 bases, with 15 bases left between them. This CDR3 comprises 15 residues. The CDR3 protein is CASSFHRAGDTEAFF. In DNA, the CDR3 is TGTGCCAGCAGTTTCCACAGGGCAGGGGACACTGAAGCTTTCTTT.

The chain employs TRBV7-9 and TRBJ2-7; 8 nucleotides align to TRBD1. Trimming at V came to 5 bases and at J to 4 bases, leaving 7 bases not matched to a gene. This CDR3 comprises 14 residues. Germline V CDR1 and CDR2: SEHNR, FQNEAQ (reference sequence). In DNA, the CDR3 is TGTGCCAGCAGCGCCTGGGACAGGAATTACGAGCAGTACTTC. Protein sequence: CASSAWDRNYEQYF.

The CDR3 DNA follows: TGTGCCAGCAGCCCAACTACGGCGTGGGTCACAGATACGCAGTATTTT. Protein sequence: CASSPTTAWVTDTQYF. The rearrangement links TRBV3-1 (or the pseudogene TRBV3-2) to TRBJ2-3; D ambiguous. The CDR3 totals 16 residues. Per germline, CDR1 LGHDT and CDR2 YNNKEL (reference sequence). The V and J ends lost 4 bases and 2 bases respectively, with 16 bases between them.

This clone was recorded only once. The CDR3 region is CASSFSAGGFEQYF. The CDR3 bases are TGTGCCAGCAGTTTCTCGGCAGGTGGCTTTGAGCAGTACTTC. This sequence joins TRBV5-6 and TRBJ2-7; no firm D call. Trimming stripped 5 bases from V and 7 bases from J, with 19 bases between. The V gene's germline CDR1 is SGHDT and CDR2 YYEEEE. The CDR3 contains 14 residues.

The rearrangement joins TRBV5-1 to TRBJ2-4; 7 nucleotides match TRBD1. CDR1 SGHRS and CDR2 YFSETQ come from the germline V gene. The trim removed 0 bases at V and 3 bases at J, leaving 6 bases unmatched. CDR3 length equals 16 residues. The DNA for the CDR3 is TGCGCCAGCAGCTTGGATTTGAGACAGGGCAAAAACATTCAGTACTTC. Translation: CASSLDLRQGKNIQYF.

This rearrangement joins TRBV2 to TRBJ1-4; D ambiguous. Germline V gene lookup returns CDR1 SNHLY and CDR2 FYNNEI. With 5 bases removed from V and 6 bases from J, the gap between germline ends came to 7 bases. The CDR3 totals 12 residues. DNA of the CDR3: TGTGCCAGCAGTTTCGGAGATGAAAAACTGTTTTTT. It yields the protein CASSFGDEKLFF.

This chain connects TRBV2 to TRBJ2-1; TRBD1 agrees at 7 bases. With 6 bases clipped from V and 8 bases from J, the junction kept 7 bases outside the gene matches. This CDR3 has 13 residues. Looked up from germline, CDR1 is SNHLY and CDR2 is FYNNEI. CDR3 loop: CASSPVTGYEQFF. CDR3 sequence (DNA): TGTGCCAGCAGCCCCGTGACAGGGTATGAGCAGTTCTTC.

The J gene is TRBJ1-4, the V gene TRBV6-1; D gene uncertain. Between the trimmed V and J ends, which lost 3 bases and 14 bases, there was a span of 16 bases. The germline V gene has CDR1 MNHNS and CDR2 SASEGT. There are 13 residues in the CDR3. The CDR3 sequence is CASSEGSAGKLFF. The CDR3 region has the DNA TGTGCCAGCAGTGAGGGCAGTGCGGGTAAGCTGTTTTTT.

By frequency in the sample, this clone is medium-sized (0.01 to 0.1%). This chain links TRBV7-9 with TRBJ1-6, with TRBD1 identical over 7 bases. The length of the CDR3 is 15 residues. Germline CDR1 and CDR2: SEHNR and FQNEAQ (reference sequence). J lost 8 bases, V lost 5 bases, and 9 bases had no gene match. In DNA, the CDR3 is TGTGCCAGCAGCCCCCTAAGAGGGGGCGATTCACCCCTCCACTTT. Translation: CASSPLRGGDSPLHF.

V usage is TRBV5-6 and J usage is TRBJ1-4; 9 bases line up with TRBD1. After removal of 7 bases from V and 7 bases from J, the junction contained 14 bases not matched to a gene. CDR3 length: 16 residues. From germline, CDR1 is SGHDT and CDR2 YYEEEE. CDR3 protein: CASGRGLGTGLEKLFF. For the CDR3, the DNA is TGTGCCAGCGGCAGGGGGTTGGGGACAGGGCTTGAAAAACTGTTTTTT. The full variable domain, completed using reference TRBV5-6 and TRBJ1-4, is DAGVTQSPTHLIKTRGQQVTLRCSPKSGHDTVSWYQQALGQGPQFIFQYYEEEERQRGNFPDRFSGHQFPNYSSELNVNALLLGDSALYLCASGRGLGTGLEKLFFGSGTQLSVL.

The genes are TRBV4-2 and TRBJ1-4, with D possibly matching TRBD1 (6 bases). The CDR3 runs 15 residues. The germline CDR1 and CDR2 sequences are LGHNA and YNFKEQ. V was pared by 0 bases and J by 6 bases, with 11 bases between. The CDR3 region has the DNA TGTGCCAGCAGCCAAGACCCCGGGACATATGAAAAACTGTTTTTT. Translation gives CASSQDPGTYEKLFF.

The CDR3 nucleotides are TGTGCCAGCAGGGGACAGGGATCAACTGAAGCTTTCTTT. Its translation is CASRGQGSTEAFF. The V and J genes are TRBV6-4 and TRBJ1-1; 9 bases agree with TRBD1. CDR3 length: 13 residues. Germline CDR1 MRHNA, CDR2 SNTAGT. Trimming cost V 6 bases and J 5 bases; bases outside gene matches: 4.